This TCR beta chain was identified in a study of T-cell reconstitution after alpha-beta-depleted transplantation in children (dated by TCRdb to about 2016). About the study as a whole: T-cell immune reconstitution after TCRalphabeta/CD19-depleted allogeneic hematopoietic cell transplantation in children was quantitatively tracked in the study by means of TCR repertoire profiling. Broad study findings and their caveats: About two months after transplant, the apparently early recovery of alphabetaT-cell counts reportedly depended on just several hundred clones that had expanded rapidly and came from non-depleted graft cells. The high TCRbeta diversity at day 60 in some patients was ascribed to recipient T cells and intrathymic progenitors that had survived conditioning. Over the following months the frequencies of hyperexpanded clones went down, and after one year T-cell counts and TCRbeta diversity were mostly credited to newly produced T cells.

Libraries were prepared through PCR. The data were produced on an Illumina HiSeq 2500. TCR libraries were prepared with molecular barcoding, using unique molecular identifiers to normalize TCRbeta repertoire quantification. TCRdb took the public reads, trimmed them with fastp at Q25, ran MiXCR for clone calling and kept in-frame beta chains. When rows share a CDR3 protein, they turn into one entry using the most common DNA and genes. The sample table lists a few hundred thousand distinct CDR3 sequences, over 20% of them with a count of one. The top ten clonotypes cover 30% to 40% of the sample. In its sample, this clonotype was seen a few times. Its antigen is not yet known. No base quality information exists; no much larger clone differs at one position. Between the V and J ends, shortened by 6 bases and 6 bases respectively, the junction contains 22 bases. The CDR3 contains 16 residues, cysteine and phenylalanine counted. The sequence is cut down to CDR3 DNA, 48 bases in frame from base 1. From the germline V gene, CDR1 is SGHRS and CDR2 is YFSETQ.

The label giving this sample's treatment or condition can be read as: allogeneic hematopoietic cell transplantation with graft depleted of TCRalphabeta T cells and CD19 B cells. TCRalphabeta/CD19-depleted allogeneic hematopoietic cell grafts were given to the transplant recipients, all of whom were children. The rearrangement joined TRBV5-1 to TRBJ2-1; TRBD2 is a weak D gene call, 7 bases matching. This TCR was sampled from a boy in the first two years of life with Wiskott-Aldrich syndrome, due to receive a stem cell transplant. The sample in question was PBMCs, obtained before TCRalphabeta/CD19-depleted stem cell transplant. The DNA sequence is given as TGCGCCAGCACCACCCGGGGGAGCGGGACAATCAATGAGCAGTTCTTC. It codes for CASTTRGSGTINEQFF.